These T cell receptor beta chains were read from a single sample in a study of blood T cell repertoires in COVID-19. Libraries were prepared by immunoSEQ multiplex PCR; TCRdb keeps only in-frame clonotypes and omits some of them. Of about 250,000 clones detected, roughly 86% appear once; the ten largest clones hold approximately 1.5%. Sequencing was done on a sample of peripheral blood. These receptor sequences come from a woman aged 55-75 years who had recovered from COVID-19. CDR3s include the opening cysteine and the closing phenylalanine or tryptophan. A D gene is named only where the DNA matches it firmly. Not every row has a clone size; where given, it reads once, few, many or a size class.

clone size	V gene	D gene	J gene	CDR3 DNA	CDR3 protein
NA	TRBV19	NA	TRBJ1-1	TGTGCCAGTAGTACGGGGTACATGAACACTGAAGCTTTCTTT	CASSTGYMNTEAFF
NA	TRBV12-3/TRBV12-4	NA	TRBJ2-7	TGTGCCAGCAGTTCTAGAGGGATTTACGAGCAGTACTTC	CASSSRGIYEQYF
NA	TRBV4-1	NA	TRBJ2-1	TGCGCCAGCAGCCAAGATTTGCCAGGGAAGCTCACCCATGAGCAGTTCTTC	CASSQDLPGKLTHEQFF
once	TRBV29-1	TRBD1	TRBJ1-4	TGCAGCGTGATCCCAGGACAGGGTGAAAAACTGTTTTTT	CSVIPGQGEKLFF
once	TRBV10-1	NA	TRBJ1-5	TGCGCCAGCAGGACCGACAGTGCAAGCAATCAGCCCCAGCATTTT	CASRTDSASNQPQHF
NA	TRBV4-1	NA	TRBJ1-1	TGCGCCAGCAGCCAGACATGGCAGGGGCGCGAAGCTTTCTTT	CASSQTWQGREAFF
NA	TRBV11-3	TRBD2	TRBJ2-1	TGTGCCAGCAGCTTAGATCATCTGGGGGGGGTAGGTGAGCAGTTCTTC	CASSLDHLGGVGEQFF
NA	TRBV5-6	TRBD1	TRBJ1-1	TGTGCCAGCAGCCCGGACAGGGTGAACACTGAAGCTTTCTTT	CASSPDRVNTEAFF
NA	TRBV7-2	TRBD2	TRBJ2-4	TGTGCCAGCAGCTCACGACTAGCGGGTGCGGCAAACATTCAGTACTTC	CASSSRLAGAANIQYF
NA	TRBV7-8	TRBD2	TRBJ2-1	TGTGCCAGCAGTTCTACTAGCGGGGTTTACAATGAGCAGTTCTTC	CASSSTSGVYNEQFF
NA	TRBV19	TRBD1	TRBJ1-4	TGTGCCAGTAGTGCCTGGGACAGGGTTACTAATGAAAAACTGTTTTTT	CASSAWDRVTNEKLFF
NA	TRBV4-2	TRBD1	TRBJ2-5	TGTGCCAGCAGCCAAGATACGGGACAGGGCGGGGAGACCCAGTACTTC	CASSQDTGQGGETQYF
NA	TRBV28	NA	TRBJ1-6	TGTGCCAGCAGTTTGGACACCGCGCCCCTCCACTTT	CASSLDTAPLHF
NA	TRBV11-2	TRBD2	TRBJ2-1	TGTGCCAGCAGCTTCGGGACTAGCGGGGGCTACAATGAGCAGTTCTTC	CASSFGTSGGYNEQFF
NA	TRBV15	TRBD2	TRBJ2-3	TGTGCCACCAGCAGACTAGCGGGGGCCACAGATACGCAGTATTTT	CATSRLAGATDTQYF
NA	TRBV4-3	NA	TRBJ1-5	TGCGCCAGCAGCCAAGAAATTAAAAGCAATCAGCCCCAGCATTTT	CASSQEIKSNQPQHF
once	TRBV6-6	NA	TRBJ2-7	TGTGCCAGCAGGACGAGCACAGGGTACGAGCAGTACTTC	CASRTSTGYEQYF
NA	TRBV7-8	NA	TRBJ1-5	TGTGCCAGCAGCTTAGCGCCTTTCAGTAGCAATCAGCCCCAGCATTTT	CASSLAPFSSNQPQHF
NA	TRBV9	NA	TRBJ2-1	TGTGCCAGCAGCAGGCTAACAGACGATGAGCAGTTCTTC	CASSRLTDDEQFF
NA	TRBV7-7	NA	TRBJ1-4	TGTGCTAGCAGCTTAGGGCGGAGAGAAAAACTGTTTTTT	CASSLGRREKLFF
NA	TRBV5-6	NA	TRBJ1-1	TGTGCCAGCAGCTTCAGACAGGATAAAGCTTTCTTT	CASSFRQDKAFF
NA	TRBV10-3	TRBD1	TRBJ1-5	TGTGCCATCAGTGAACAGGGGAGATGGCCCCAGCATTTT	CAISEQGRWPQHF
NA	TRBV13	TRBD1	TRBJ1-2	TGTGCCAGCAGCACCCGGACAGGGGCGTCCTATGGCTACACCTTC	CASSTRTGASYGYTF
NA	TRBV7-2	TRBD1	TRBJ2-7	TGTGCCAGCAGAGGAGACAGGGGAGGTCTCTACGAGCAGTACTTC	CASRGDRGGLYEQYF
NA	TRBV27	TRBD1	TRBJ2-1	TGTGCCAGCAGCCGGGACAGGGGGTCCGGTGAGCAGTTCTTC	CASSRDRGSGEQFF
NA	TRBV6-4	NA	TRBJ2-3	TGTGCCAGCAGTGCCTCCCAGGCGCCAGATACGCAGTATTTT	CASSASQAPDTQYF
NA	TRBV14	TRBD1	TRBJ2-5	TGTGCCAGCAGCCCTCTGGGGGCAGGGGGCAGAGAGACCCAGTACTTC	CASSPLGAGGRETQYF
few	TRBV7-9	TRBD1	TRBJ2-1	TGTGCCAGCAGCTCCCAAGGACAGGGGGACTACAATGAGCAGTTCTTC	CASSSQGQGDYNEQFF
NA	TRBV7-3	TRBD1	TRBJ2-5	TGTGCCAGCAGCTTGCTCGCATACAGGGGTAGGGAGACCCAGTACTTC	CASSLLAYRGRETQYF
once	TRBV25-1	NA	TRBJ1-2	TGTGCCAGCAGTGATAACACAGAGCACTATGGCTACACCTTC	CASSDNTEHYGYTF
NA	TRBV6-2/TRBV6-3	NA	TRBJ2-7	TGTGCCAGCAGTTACTCGACACGGGGCGAGCAGTACTTC	CASSYSTRGEQYF
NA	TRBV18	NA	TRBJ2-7	TGTGCCAGCTCATCACAGGGGACTGGGGGCGAGCAGTACTTC	CASSSQGTGGEQYF
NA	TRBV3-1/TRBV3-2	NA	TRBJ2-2	TGTGCCAGCAGAGCCTCGGGCACCGGGGAGCTGTTTTTT	CASRASGTGELFF
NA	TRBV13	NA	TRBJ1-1	TGTGCCAGCAGCTTCAGGGGTTTGAACACTGAAGCTTTCTTT	CASSFRGLNTEAFF
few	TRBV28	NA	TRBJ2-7	TGTGCCAGCCGAGGGAGCTCCTACGAGCAGTACTTC	CASRGSSYEQYF
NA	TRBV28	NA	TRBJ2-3	TGTGCCAGCAGCGGTAGCTCCGGGGGAGGAGATACGCAGTATTTT	CASSGSSGGGDTQYF
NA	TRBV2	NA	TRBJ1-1	TGTGCCAGCAAGAGAACTAACACTGAAGCTTTCTTT	CASKRTNTEAFF
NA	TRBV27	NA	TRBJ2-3	TGTGCCAGCAAATTAACCCGCCTACAGGCAGATACGCAGTATTTT	CASKLTRLQADTQYF
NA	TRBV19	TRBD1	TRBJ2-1	TGTGCCAGTAGTCTCCGGGACAGCAAGCAGTTCTTC	CASSLRDSKQFF
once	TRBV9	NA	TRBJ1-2	TGTGCCAGCAGCGTAGGAGGCGCAGCTACATATGGCTACACCTTC	CASSVGGAATYGYTF
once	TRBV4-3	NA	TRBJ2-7	TGCGCCAGCAGCCAAGATCCCCAGGCTACCTACGAGCAGTACTTC	CASSQDPQATYEQYF
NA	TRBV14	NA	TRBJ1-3	TGTGCCAGCAGCCACCCAGGTTCTGGAAACACCATATATTTT	CASSHPGSGNTIYF
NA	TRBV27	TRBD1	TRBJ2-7	TGTGCCAGCAGCCTAATCCTAGGACAGGGGGAATACGAGCAGTACTTC	CASSLILGQGEYEQYF
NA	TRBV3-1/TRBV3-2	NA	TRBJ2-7	TGTGCCAGCAGCCAAGTAGACGAGCAGTACTTC	CASSQVDEQYF
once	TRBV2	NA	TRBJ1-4	TGTGCCAGCGTACAGGGAAATGAAAAACTGTTTTTT	CASVQGNEKLFF
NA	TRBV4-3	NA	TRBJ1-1	TGCGCCAGCAGCCAAGATCCGGACAGTCGGAACACTGAAGCTTTCTTT	CASSQDPDSRNTEAFF
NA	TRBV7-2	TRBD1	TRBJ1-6	TGTGCCAGCAGCTTCGCGACAGGGAGCGGGTCACCCCTCCACTTT	CASSFATGSGSPLHF
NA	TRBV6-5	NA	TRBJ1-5	TGTGCCAGCAGCCGGATACAGGGTGGCAATCAGCCCCAGCATTTT	CASSRIQGGNQPQHF
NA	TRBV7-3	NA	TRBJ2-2	TGTGCCAGCAGCTTAACGGCGGGCACCGGGGAGCTGTTTTTT	CASSLTAGTGELFF
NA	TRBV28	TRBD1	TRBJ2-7	TGTGCCAGCAGTTCCTCCGGGACAGGGGGCAGCGAGCAGTACTTC	CASSSSGTGGSEQYF
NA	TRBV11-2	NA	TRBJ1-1	TGTGCCAGCAGCCGACTCCTCGCTGCGGGAACTGAAGCTTTCTTT	CASSRLLAAGTEAFF
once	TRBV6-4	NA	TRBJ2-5	TGTGCCAGCAGGGCCTCGGGTGAGGTCGGGGAGACCCAGTACTTC	CASRASGEVGETQYF
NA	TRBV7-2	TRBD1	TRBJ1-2	TGTGCCAGCAGCCCAACAGGGGGCGTTGGCTACACCTTC	CASSPTGGVGYTF
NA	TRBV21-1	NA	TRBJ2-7	TGTGCCAGCCTTATCGGAAACAGGGCATGTTACGAGCAGTACTTC	CASLIGNRACYEQYF
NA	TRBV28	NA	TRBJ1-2	TGTGCCAGCACCCCCGGCTGGGGGGAAAACTATGGCTACACCTTC	CASTPGWGENYGYTF